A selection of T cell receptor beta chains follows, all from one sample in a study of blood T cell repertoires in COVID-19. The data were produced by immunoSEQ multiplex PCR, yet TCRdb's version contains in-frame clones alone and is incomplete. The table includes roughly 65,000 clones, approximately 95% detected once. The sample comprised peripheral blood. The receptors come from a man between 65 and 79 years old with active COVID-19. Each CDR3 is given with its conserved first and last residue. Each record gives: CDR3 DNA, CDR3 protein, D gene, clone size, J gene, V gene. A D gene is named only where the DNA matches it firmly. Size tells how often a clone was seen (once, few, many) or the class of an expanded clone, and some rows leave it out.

CDR3nt: TGTGCCAGCAGCCCCATGACAGGAGACCGCTCTGGAAACACCATATATTTT
CDR3aa: CASSPMTGDRSGNTIYF
d_gene: -
abundance: -
j_gene: TRBJ1-3
v_gene: TRBV7-2

CDR3nt: TGCGCCAGCAGCTTGGTGGCGGGGTTGAGCGGGGCCAACGTCCTGACTTTC
CDR3aa: CASSLVAGLSGANVLTF
d_gene: -
abundance: -
j_gene: TRBJ2-6
v_gene: TRBV5-1

CDR3nt: TGTGCCAGCAGTCCCCTAGTTGGGACAGGGAAGAATGAGCAGTTCTTC
CDR3aa: CASSPLVGTGKNEQFF
d_gene: TRBD1
abundance: -
j_gene: TRBJ2-1
v_gene: TRBV25-1

CDR3nt: TGTGCCAGCAGTCCCGGGTCCGCAGAATCGGCTTTCTTT
CDR3aa: CASSPGSAESAFF
d_gene: -
abundance: -
j_gene: TRBJ1-1
v_gene: TRBV6-5

CDR3nt: TGTGCCAGCAGCCAAGAGCCAGGGGAAGAGACCCAGTACTTC
CDR3aa: CASSQEPGEETQYF
d_gene: -
abundance: -
j_gene: TRBJ2-5
v_gene: TRBV4-2

CDR3nt: TGTGCCAGCAGCCCTCCCAACAGGGGCGAGCAGTACTTC
CDR3aa: CASSPPNRGEQYF
d_gene: TRBD1
abundance: -
j_gene: TRBJ2-7
v_gene: TRBV7-2

CDR3nt: TGCGCCAGCAAGGGGGTTGCGAACACCGGGGAGCTGTTTTTT
CDR3aa: CASKGVANTGELFF
d_gene: -
abundance: -
j_gene: TRBJ2-2
v_gene: TRBV5-1

CDR3nt: TGTGCCAGCAGTTTCGGGGGGCGAAGCTTCAACACCGGGGAGCTGTTTTTT
CDR3aa: CASSFGGRSFNTGELFF
d_gene: -
abundance: -
j_gene: TRBJ2-2
v_gene: TRBV5-6

CDR3nt: TGTGCCAGCGTAAAGGGACAGGGGGTGCGCTACACCTTC
CDR3aa: CASVKGQGVRYTF
d_gene: -
abundance: once
j_gene: TRBJ1-2
v_gene: TRBV21-1

CDR3nt: TGTGCCAGCAGCTCTGGGACTAGCGGGGGGGACCCCCCACGATTGAATACGCAGTATTTT
CDR3aa: CASSSGTSGGDPPRLNTQYF
d_gene: TRBD2
abundance: -
j_gene: TRBJ2-3
v_gene: TRBV11-3

CDR3nt: TGTGCCAGCAGCCAGGATCCGGGACAGGGGTATGGCTACACCTTC
CDR3aa: CASSQDPGQGYGYTF
d_gene: TRBD1
abundance: -
j_gene: TRBJ1-2
v_gene: TRBV4-2

CDR3nt: TGTGCCAGCAGCCAGACTAGCGGGGGCGGGGAGCTGTTTTTT
CDR3aa: CASSQTSGGGELFF
d_gene: TRBD2
abundance: -
j_gene: TRBJ2-2
v_gene: TRBV7-2

CDR3nt: TGTGCCGTCGGGACCGGGGAGCTGTTTTTT
CDR3aa: CAVGTGELFF
d_gene: -
abundance: -
j_gene: TRBJ2-2
v_gene: TRBV19

CDR3nt: TGTGCCAGCAGCGAGGACACACAGTGCTCCTACGAGCAGTACTTC
CDR3aa: CASSEDTQCSYEQYF
d_gene: -
abundance: -
j_gene: TRBJ2-7
v_gene: TRBV21-1

CDR3nt: TGTGCCAGCAGCTTGTTGGCCCAGGGGATCTACGAGCAGTACTTC
CDR3aa: CASSLLAQGIYEQYF
d_gene: -
abundance: -
j_gene: TRBJ2-7
v_gene: TRBV5-6

CDR3nt: TGTGCCAGTAGTAGTCAGGGGGTTGAGACCCAGTACTTC
CDR3aa: CASSSQGVETQYF
d_gene: TRBD1
abundance: -
j_gene: TRBJ2-5
v_gene: TRBV19

CDR3nt: TGTGCCAGCAGCTCCAGGGGAGTATTCGGAGATACGCAGTATTTT
CDR3aa: CASSSRGVFGDTQYF
d_gene: -
abundance: -
j_gene: TRBJ2-3
v_gene: TRBV11-3

CDR3nt: TGTGCCAGCAGTTTCGACAGGGACTATGGCTACACCTTC
CDR3aa: CASSFDRDYGYTF
d_gene: TRBD1
abundance: -
j_gene: TRBJ1-2
v_gene: TRBV12-3/TRBV12-4

CDR3nt: TGCGCCAGCAGTGATGCCGGAGGGACAGCACAAGAGACCCAGTACTTC
CDR3aa: CASSDAGGTAQETQYF
d_gene: -
abundance: -
j_gene: TRBJ2-5
v_gene: TRBV10-1